Here is one T cell receptor beta chain with its context. Its antigen remains unidentified. Within the sample, other DNA sequences also encode this same CDR3. The source of the sample is a study of radiotherapy plus CTLA-4 blockade in lung cancer. Looking at the study overall: Objective responses were recorded in about 17% of patients, with disease control recorded in 30% to 35%. General observations from the study: Radiotherapy with ipilimumab was followed by blood expansion of tumor-derived clones.

V was cut by 8 bases and J by 4 bases, with 14 bases left in between. The CDR3 runs 13 residues. CDR1 and CDR2 (germline): MDHEN, SYDVKM. Measured with immunoSEQ multiplex PCR; TCRdb has only the in-frame clones, and not every one. The sample records 110,000 or so clones, roughly 74% being singletons. The sample in question was peripheral blood, obtained from a patient treated with radiotherapy plus ipilimumab. This receptor was obtained from a human donor with non-small cell lung cancer who had a partial response to radiotherapy plus ipilimumab. The chain has TRBV28 and TRBJ1-2; possibly TRBD1 for D (5 bases). The DNA for the CDR3 is TGTGCCAGCTCAAGGGGCCAGGGCTATGGCTACACCTTC. It codes for CASSRGQGYGYTF.